This T cell receptor beta chain stems from a study of vaccination and CD4 T cells after COVID-19. Turning to the study itself: In culture, cells were exposed to overlapping spike peptides from SARS-CoV-2, HCoV-NL63, HCoV-OC43 and HCoV-229E. Regarding the study as a whole: The median proportion of reactive clones detected only post-vaccination in convalescent patients was approximately 90%.

CDR3 length equals 13 residues. Trimming took 6 bases from V and 6 from J; bases not matched to a gene: 3. With the Oncomine TCR Beta short-read assay, DNA from cultured CD4+ T cells was sequenced. A single record per CDR3 protein comes from TCRdb applying MiXCR to the PCR reads. The sample lists under 20,000 distinct CDR3 sequences; 55% were seen once. Note on this clonotype: What it recognizes is unknown.

Treatment: roughly 11-day PBMC culture with coronavirus spike peptide pools or control peptides (ViraFEST assay). After expanding antigen-specific T cells with peptide pools, ViraFEST sequenced their TCRs. Material: CD4+ T cells from blood, cultured in vitro. V usage is TRBV12-3 or TRBV12-4 and J usage is TRBJ1-2, with 11 bases aligning to TRBD1. The sequence was obtained from a human donor who had recovered from COVID-19. CDR3 residues: CASRGTGGNGYTF. The CDR3 DNA sequence: TGTGCCAGCAGGGGGACAGGGGGTAATGGCTACACCTTC.